The clone carrying this T cell receptor (beta chain) was counted many times. Its target is not known. The sample belongs to a study of CD8 T cells in ankylosing spondylitis. The CDR3 loop spans 15 amino acids. Germline loops: CDR1 SGHTA, CDR2 FQGNSA. The ends lost 1 base at V and 2 bases at J; junction bases unmatched: 3. Broader study findings: Apparently characteristic of ankylosing spondylitis blood was a TCR beta motif (fewer than 10 highly homologous variants).

Construction of TCR beta libraries was performed using quantitative 5'-RACE with molecular barcodes. A single record per CDR3 protein comes from TCRdb applying MiXCR to the 5' RACE reads. The sample consists of approximately 240,000 distinct CDR3 sequences, more than 9% of them appearing once. Sequencing was carried out using blood, either unsorted or a sorted T cell fraction (not recorded which). The receptor comes from a male donor with ankylosing spondylitis or in good health (not recorded which). V usage is TRBV7-2 and J usage is TRBJ1-2; 8 nucleotides agree with TRBD1. The chain's CDR3 is CASSLVGTGNYGYTF. DNA for the CDR3: TGTGCCAGCAGCTTAGTGGGGACAGGAAACTATGGCTACACCTTC.